Listed below are T cell receptor beta chains from one sample, sequenced in a study of identical twins. Via MiXCR, TCRdb re-called the 5' RACE reads, giving one row per CDR3 protein. The data show 450,000 or so distinct CDR3 sequences, approximately 15% seen once. These same records also appear under a second study, on yellow fever vaccine responses in identical twins.

The sequenced sample consisted of CD4+ T cells sorted from blood. These TCRs come from a young woman in good health. Both conserved end residues are part of each CDR3. The D gene is left open where the match is weak. The listing skips clone size in some rows; elsewhere it reads once, few, many or a size class.

abundance	v_gene	j_gene	d_gene	CDR3nt	CDR3aa
-	TRBV7-3	TRBJ2-7	TRBD2	TGTGCCAGCAGCTTACTGTCTAGCGGTACGGAGCAGTACTTC	CASSLLSSGTEQYF
-	TRBV12-3/TRBV12-4	TRBJ2-7	TRBD2	TGTGCCAGCAGTTTTGGTCCTAGCGGGAGTAGGAACGAGCAGTACTTC	CASSFGPSGSRNEQYF
-	TRBV2	TRBJ1-6	-	TGTGCCAGCAGGCGGGCTTCCGAATCACCCCTCCACTTT	CASRRASESPLHF
-	TRBV3-1	TRBJ2-1	TRBD2	TGTGCCAGCAGCCTAAAAGCGGGAAGGGGCGGAGATGAGCAGTTCTTC	CASSLKAGRGGDEQFF
many	TRBV6-2/TRBV6-3	TRBJ1-5	-	TGTGCCCTGGGGGAAGTCAATCAGCCCCAGCATTTT	CALGEVNQPQHF
-	TRBV4-1	TRBJ2-2	-	TGCGCCAGCAGCCACGGATTACAGGGTGCCGGGGAGCTGTTTTTT	CASSHGLQGAGELFF
many	TRBV5-1	TRBJ2-1	TRBD2	TGCGCCAGCAGCCACGGACTAGCGGGAAACTACAATGAGCAGTTCTTC	CASSHGLAGNYNEQFF
-	TRBV7-9	TRBJ2-1	-	TGTGCCAGCAGCTTTAGTGAGATGGGAATCCACAATGAGCAGTTCTTC	CASSFSEMGIHNEQFF
-	TRBV20-1	TRBJ2-7	-	TGCAGTGCTATTTCCTCGACCAGGGAAGTCGAGCAGTACTTC	CSAISSTREVEQYF
-	TRBV5-5	TRBJ2-4	-	TGTGCCAGCAGCTTTAGGGGCCTTCCTTCTTCCAAAAACATTCAGTACTTC	CASSFRGLPSSKNIQYF
-	TRBV3-1	TRBJ2-7	-	TGTGCCAGCAGCCCCAAGGGGAGCGGCGGGGAGCAGTACTTC	CASSPKGSGGEQYF
few	TRBV4-2	TRBJ2-7	TRBD1	TGTGCCAGCAGCCGAGGACAGGGGGGGTACGAGCAGTACTTC	CASSRGQGGYEQYF
few	TRBV13	TRBJ2-3	TRBD2	TGTGCCAGCAGCTATAGCGGGAGGGCCAATGGAGATACGCAGTATTTT	CASSYSGRANGDTQYF
few	TRBV11-3	TRBJ2-5	-	TGTGCCAGCAGCTCCCAAACGACCTTCGACAAAAGACAAGAGACCCAGTACTTC	CASSSQTTFDKRQETQYF
-	TRBV27	TRBJ2-1	TRBD2	TGTGCCAGCAGTCCCCTTTTCGGGACTAGCGGGAGGGTTTACAATGAGCAGTTCTTC	CASSPLFGTSGRVYNEQFF
few	TRBV7-8	TRBJ2-4	-	TGTGCCAGCAGCTTAGCAGCAGGGTCCAAAAACATTCAGTACTTC	CASSLAAGSKNIQYF
many	TRBV6-1	TRBJ2-3	-	TGTGCCAGCAGCCCAGAGGCACTTAGCACAGATACGCAGTATTTT	CASSPEALSTDTQYF
-	TRBV20-1	TRBJ2-7	TRBD2	TGCAGTGCTTACACAGGGACTAGCGGGAGGGGGAACGAGCAGTACTTC	CSAYTGTSGRGNEQYF
-	TRBV13	TRBJ1-1	-	TGTGCCAGCAGCTTCGACAGGAGAGGTGAAGCTTTCTTT	CASSFDRRGEAFF
-	TRBV30	TRBJ2-1	-	TGTGCCTGGAGCCCTGGAGCGGAGCAGTTCTTC	CAWSPGAEQFF
few	TRBV12-3/TRBV12-4	TRBJ2-3	TRBD1	TGTGCCAGCAGTGCGAGCATGGGACAGTCAAGCACAGATACGCAGTATTTT	CASSASMGQSSTDTQYF